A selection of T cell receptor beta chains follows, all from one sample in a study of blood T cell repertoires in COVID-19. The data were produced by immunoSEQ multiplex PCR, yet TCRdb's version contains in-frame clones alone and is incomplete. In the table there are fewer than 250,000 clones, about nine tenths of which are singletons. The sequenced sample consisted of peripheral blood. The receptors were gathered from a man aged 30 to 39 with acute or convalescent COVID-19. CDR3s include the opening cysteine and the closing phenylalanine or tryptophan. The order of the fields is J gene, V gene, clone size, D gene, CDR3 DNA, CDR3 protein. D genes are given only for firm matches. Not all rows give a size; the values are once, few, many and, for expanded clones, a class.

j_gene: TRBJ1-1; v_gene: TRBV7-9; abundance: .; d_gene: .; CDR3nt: TGTGCCAGCAGTTCCGGACGGGAGAACACTGAAGCTTTCTTT; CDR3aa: CASSSGRENTEAFF
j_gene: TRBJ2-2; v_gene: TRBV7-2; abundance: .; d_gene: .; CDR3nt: TGTGCCAGCAGCCTATTCAACGGGGAGCTGTTTTTT; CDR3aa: CASSLFNGELFF
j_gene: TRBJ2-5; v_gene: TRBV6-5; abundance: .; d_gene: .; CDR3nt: TGTGCCAGCATCGGTGAGACATGGGTTTGTAAGACCCAGTACTTC; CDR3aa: CASIGETWVCKTQYF
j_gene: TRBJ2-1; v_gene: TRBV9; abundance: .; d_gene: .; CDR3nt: TGTGCCAGCAGCGAAACGATTGGAGTGGAGTACAATGAGCAGTTCTTC; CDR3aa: CASSETIGVEYNEQFF
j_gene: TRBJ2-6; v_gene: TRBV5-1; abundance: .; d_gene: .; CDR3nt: TGCGCCAGCAGCTTGGGCCACTTCGGGGCCAACGTCCTGACTTTC; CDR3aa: CASSLGHFGANVLTF
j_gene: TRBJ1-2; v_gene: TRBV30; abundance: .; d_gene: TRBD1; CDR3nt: TGTGCCTGGAATCCAAAAAGACAGGGAATCCGCTATGGCTACACCTTC; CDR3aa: CAWNPKRQGIRYGYTF
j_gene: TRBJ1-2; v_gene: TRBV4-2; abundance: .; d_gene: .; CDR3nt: TGTGCCAGCAGCCAAGGGGCCGCGGGGAGTCCGGTCTATGGCTACACCTTC; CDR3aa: CASSQGAAGSPVYGYTF
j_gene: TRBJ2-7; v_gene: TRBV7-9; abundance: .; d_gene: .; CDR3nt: TGTGCCAGCAGCTCTCGACTCTCCTACGAGCAGTACTTC; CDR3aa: CASSSRLSYEQYF
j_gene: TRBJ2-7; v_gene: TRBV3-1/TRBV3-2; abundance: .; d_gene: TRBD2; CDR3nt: TGTGCCAGCAGCGACGCCTCCGGGCTAGCGGGTGCATCGGCCTACGAGCAGTACTTC; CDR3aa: CASSDASGLAGASAYEQYF
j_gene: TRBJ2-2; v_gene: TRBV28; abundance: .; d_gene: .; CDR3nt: TGTGCCAGCATCATAGGAGGGAGTACCGGGGAGCTGTTTTTT; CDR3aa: CASIIGGSTGELFF
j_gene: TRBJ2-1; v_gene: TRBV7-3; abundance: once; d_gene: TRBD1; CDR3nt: TGTGCCAGCAGCTTACGATTCCCAGGGGGTCAAGACAATGAGCAGTTCTTC; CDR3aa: CASSLRFPGGQDNEQFF
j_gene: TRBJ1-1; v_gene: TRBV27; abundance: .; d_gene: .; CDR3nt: TGTGCCAGCAGTTTCTCCCAAGGGGGTGAAGCTTTCTTT; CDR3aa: CASSFSQGGEAFF
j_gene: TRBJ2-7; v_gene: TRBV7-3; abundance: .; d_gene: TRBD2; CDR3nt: TGTGCCAGCAGCAAAACTAGCGGCTACGAGCAGTACTTC; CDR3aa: CASSKTSGYEQYF
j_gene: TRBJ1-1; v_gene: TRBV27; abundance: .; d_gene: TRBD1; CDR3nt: TGTGCCAGCAGTTTATGGGCAGGGGGAAAGTCGAGTACTGAAGCTTTCTTT; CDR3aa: CASSLWAGGKSSTEAFF
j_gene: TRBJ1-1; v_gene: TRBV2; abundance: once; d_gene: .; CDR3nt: TGTGCCAGCAGGTGGGGGGGTGAAGCTTTCTTT; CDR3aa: CASRWGGEAFF
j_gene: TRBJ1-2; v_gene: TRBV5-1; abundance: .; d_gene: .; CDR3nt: TGCGCCAGCAGCAATATAGGACAGACAGCAGGCTACACCTTC; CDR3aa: CASSNIGQTAGYTF
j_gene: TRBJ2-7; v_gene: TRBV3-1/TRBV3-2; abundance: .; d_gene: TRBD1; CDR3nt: TGTGCCAGCAGCCAAAGGGCAGGGGGCGACGAGCAGTACTTC; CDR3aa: CASSQRAGGDEQYF
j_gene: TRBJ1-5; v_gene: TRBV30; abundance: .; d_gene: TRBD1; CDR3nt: TGTGCCTGGAGGGACAGGGATCGGGGACAGCCCCAGCATTTT; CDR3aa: CAWRDRDRGQPQHF
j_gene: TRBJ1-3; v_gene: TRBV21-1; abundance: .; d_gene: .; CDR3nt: TGTGCCAGCAGCATCATGGGGGGGGTCTCTGGAAACACCATATATTTT; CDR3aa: CASSIMGGVSGNTIYF
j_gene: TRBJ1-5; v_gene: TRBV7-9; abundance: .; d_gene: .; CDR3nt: TGTGCCAGCAGCTTAGGAGGGTCCGGTCAGCCCCAGCATTTT; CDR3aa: CASSLGGSGQPQHF
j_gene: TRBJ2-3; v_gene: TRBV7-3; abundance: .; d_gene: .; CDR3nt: TGTGCCAGCAGCACAACAGGGCTTAGCACAGATACGCAGTATTTT; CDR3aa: CASSTTGLSTDTQYF
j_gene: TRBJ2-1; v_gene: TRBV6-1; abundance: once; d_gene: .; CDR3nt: TGTGCCAGCAGTGAGGGCGACTACAATGAGCAGTTCTTC; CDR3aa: CASSEGDYNEQFF
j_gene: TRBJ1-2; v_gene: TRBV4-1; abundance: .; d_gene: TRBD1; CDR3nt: TGCGCCAGCAGCCAAGAAATTAGGGGACAGCAGCGCTTC; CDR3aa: CASSQEIRGQQRF
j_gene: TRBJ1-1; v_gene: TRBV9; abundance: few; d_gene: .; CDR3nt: TGTGCCAGCAGCGCTAATCAGGGAGGCACTGAAGCTTTCTTT; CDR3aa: CASSANQGGTEAFF
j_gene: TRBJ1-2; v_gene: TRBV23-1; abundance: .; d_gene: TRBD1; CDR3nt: TGCGCCAGCAGTTATCGGACAGGGTGTCGCGGCTACACCTTC; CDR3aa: CASSYRTGCRGYTF
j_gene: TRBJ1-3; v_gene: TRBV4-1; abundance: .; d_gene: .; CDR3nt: TGCGCCAGCAGCCAAGATTATAGCGCTGTAAACACCATATATTTT; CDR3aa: CASSQDYSAVNTIYF
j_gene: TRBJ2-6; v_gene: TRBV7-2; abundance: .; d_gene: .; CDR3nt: TGTGCCAGCAGACTGGGCCTCACTGGGGCCAACGTCCTGACTTTC; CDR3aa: CASRLGLTGANVLTF
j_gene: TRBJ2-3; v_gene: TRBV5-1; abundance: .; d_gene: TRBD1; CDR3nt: TGCGCCAGCAGCTTTAATTCAGGGGGCCTAATCACAGATACGCAGTATTTT; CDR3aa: CASSFNSGGLITDTQYF
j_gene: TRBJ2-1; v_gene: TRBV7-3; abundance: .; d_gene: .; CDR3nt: TGTGCCAGCAGCTTCTCGACAGACAATGAGCAGTTCTTC; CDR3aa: CASSFSTDNEQFF
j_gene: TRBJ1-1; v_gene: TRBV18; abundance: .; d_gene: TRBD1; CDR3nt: TGTGCCAGCTCATCTCAACTTGACAGGGGAGAAGCTTTCTTT; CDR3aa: CASSSQLDRGEAFF
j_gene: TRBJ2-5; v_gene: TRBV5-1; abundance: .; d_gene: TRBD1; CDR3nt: TGCGCCAGCAGCCCCTCACGGACAGGCCAAGAGACCCAGTACTTC; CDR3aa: CASSPSRTGQETQYF
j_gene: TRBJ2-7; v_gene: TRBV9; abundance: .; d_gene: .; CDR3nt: TGTGCCAGCAAAGGACTCAAGTTCTACGAGCAGTACTTC; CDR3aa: CASKGLKFYEQYF
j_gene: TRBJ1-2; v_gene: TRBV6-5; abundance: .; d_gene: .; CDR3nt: TGTGCCAGCAGTTACCGAGACAGAACTACCTATGGCTACACCTTC; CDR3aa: CASSYRDRTTYGYTF